The next 17 T cell receptor beta chains were all read from a single sample in a study of T cells after yellow fever vaccination. TCRdb called the 5' RACE reads again in MiXCR, with one record for every CDR3 protein. Of about 350,000 distinct CDR3 sequences listed, about 9.9% were seen once; the top ten hold less than 20%. This sample comprised PBMCs, obtained on the day of the first yellow fever vaccination. The receptor source for this set is a man aged 18 to 30 who received the YFV17D yellow fever vaccine.

This clonotype was observed many times. The CDR3 nucleotides read TGTGCCAGCAGCCCCCAGACTTATGGCTACACCTTC. Its protein is CASSPQTYGYTF. The chain uses TRBV7-2 and TRBJ1-2; D call uncertain. V was pared by 5 bases and J by 5 bases, with 9 bases between. This CDR3 comprises 12 residues. Per the germline V gene, CDR1 is SGHTA and CDR2 is FQGNSA.

By its share, this clonotype is medium-sized. J is TRBJ1-1 and V is TRBV4-1; D is ambiguous. CDR3 length equals 13 residues. In germline, CDR1 is MGHRA, CDR2 YSYEKL. The germline V and J ends were trimmed by 2 bases and 5 bases, with 9 bases remaining between them. In DNA form, the CDR3 reads TGCGCCAGCAGCCAACGGGAAGTTACTGAAGCTTTCTTT. It translates to CASSQREVTEAFF.

The V gene is TRBV3-1, the J gene TRBJ1-1; D not certain. The CDR3 has 14 residues. Germline CDR1 is LGHDT and CDR2 is YNNKEL (reference sequence). Trimming took off 2 bases at V and 1 base at J, with 8 bases between the two ends. CDR3 DNA: TGTGCCAGCAGCCAAATGGGATCGAACACTGAAGCTTTCTTT. This gives the protein CASSQMGSNTEAFF.

This clonotype showed up just a few times. This chain joins TRBV2 and TRBJ2-3, with 9 positions matching TRBD2. Germline V gene lookup returns CDR1 SNHLY and CDR2 FYNNEI. This CDR3 is 14 amino acids long. J was trimmed by 3 bases and V by 7 bases; bases with no gene match: 5. CDR3 protein: CASNLAGGTDTQYF. The CDR3 DNA is TGTGCCAGCAATTTGGCGGGGGGGACAGATACGCAGTATTTT.

This clonotype was detected a few times. This sequence joins TRBV6-1 and TRBJ1-5; TRBD1 might be the D (5 bases). This CDR3 spans 15 amino acids. Germline V CDR1 and CDR2: MNHNS, SASEGT. Trimming took off 7 bases at V and 0 bases at J, with 13 bases between the two ends. CDR3 sequence reads: CASKVSGYSNQPQHF. The CDR3 bases are TGTGCCAGCAAGGTGTCAGGGTATAGCAATCAGCCCCAGCATTTT.

The chain has TRBV29-1 and TRBJ1-1; D is unresolved. Germline lookup yields CDR1 SQVTM and CDR2 ANQGSEA. The V end lost 4 bases, the J end lost 2 bases, and 11 bases lay between the germline ends. CDR3 length: 13 residues. CDR3 sequence reads: CSVVRTENTEAFF. The CDR3 bases are TGCAGCGTTGTCCGGACGGAAAACACTGAAGCTTTCTTT.

CDR3: CASSPGGALEAFF. In DNA, the CDR3 is TGTGCCAGCAGCCCGGGAGGGGCACTCGAAGCTTTCTTT. This rearrangement joins TRBV28 to TRBJ1-1; D possibly corresponds to TRBD1 (5 bases). Trimming removed 6 bases from V and 8 bases from J, with 16 bases in between. The CDR3 runs to 13 residues. Germline loops: CDR1 MDHEN, CDR2 SYDVKM.

The CDR3 sequence: CASSRGGNSYNEQFF. CDR3 DNA sequence: TGTGCCAGCAGCCGCGGGGGGAATTCCTACAATGAGCAGTTCTTC. The rearrangement uses TRBV7-3 and TRBJ2-1; 8 nucleotides match TRBD2. The CDR3 is made up of 15 amino acids. The germline V gene has CDR1 SGHTA and CDR2 FQGTGA. V gave up 5 bases and J gave up 1 base; unmatched junction bases: 4.

This clonotype was seen only a few times. The chain is built from TRBV30 and TRBJ1-2, with D uncertain. Per germline, CDR1 GTSNPN and CDR2 SVGIG (reference sequence). The CDR3 consists of 11 residues. V lost 2 bases and J 5 bases, leaving 6 bases between the germline ends. In DNA form, the CDR3 reads TGTGCCTGGAGTCGAACATATGGCTACACCTTC. Amino acids: CAWSRTYGYTF.

The J gene is TRBJ1-5, the V gene TRBV20-1, with TRBD1 as a possible D gene (5 bases). V lost 3 bases and J 9 bases, leaving 18 bases between the germline ends. There are 14 residues in the CDR3. Germline V gives CDR1 DFQATT, CDR2 SNEGSKA (reference sequence). In nucleotides, the CDR3 is TGCAGTGCTAGGGGAGGGGCTTTTGGGCGGCCCCAGCATTTT. As protein: CSARGGAFGRPQHF.

This clonotype was detected a few times. The rearrangement uses TRBV5-1 and TRBJ1-5; no firm D call. Per germline, CDR1 SGHRS and CDR2 YFSETQ. V was cut by 4 bases and J by 2 bases, with 13 bases left in between. This CDR3 contains 15 residues. The CDR3 region is CASSEDGWGNQPQHF. CDR3 bases: TGCGCCAGCAGCGAGGACGGATGGGGCAATCAGCCCCAGCATTTT.

V is TRBV7-2 and J is TRBJ2-3, with a possible D match to TRBD2 (6 bases). Germline CDR1 and CDR2: SGHTA and FQGNSA. V was clipped by 5 bases and J by 5 bases, with 20 bases between them. The CDR3 covers 16 residues. The DNA for the CDR3 is TGTGCCAGCAGCGTTACCGGGACTTTGGGGGTAGATACGCAGTATTTT. Its protein is CASSVTGTLGVDTQYF.

The J gene is TRBJ2-2, the V gene TRBV29-1, with a weak D call TRBD2 (7 bases). This CDR3 has 13 amino acids. V shed 6 bases and J shed 0 bases, with 8 bases lying between them. Germline V gene sequence: CDR1 SQVTM, CDR2 ANQGSEA. The CDR3 DNA is TGCAGCGTCGGGGGGCCGAACACCGGGGAGCTGTTTTTT. Its translation: CSVGGPNTGELFF.

In this sample, this clonotype turned up many times. The chain carries TRBV10-3 and TRBJ2-5; 9 bases align to TRBD2. Germline V gives CDR1 ENHRY, CDR2 SYGVKD. There are 14 residues in the CDR3. The V gene end was trimmed by 10 bases and the J gene end by 4 bases; junction bases not matched to a gene: 10. The CDR3 loop is CATQLAGATETQYF. Here the CDR3 DNA reads TGTGCCACCCAATTAGCGGGGGCGACAGAGACCCAGTACTTC.

This clonotype was observed at least ten times. The CDR3 bases are TGCGCCAGCAGCTTGGGTCAGGCAACTAATGAAAAACTGTTTTTT. As protein: CASSLGQATNEKLFF. The chain carries TRBV5-1 and TRBJ1-4, with no clear D. The germline CDR1 and CDR2 sequences are SGHRS and YFSETQ. V lost 0 bases and J 0 bases, leaving 6 bases between the germline ends. The CDR3 covers 15 residues.

This sequence joins TRBV20-1 and TRBJ1-6, with 10 bases that match TRBD1. There are 13 residues in the CDR3. Trimming took 4 bases from V and 7 from J; bases not matched to a gene: 1. Germline V lookup: CDR1 DFQATT, CDR2 SNEGSKA (reference sequence). Here the CDR3 DNA reads TGCAGTGCTACGGGACAGGGGAATTCACCCCTCCACTTT. This sequence encodes CSATGQGNSPLHF.

In this sample, this clonotype turned up a few times. The chain is built from TRBV4-3 and TRBJ2-1, with a weak D call TRBD2 (6 bases). V was clipped by 0 bases and J by 1 base, with 16 bases between them. The CDR3 sequence is 18 residues long. Germline CDR1 and CDR2: LGHNA and YSLEER. CDR3 DNA sequence: TGCGCCAGCAGCCAAGAACAGGCTGGAGGGTGGTCCTACAATGAGCAGTTCTTC. It codes for CASSQEQAGGWSYNEQFF.